A selection of T cell receptor beta chains follows, all from one sample in a study of cytomegalovirus exposure and HLA in healthy donors. The assay was immunoSEQ multiplex PCR, and TCRdb's table has in-frame clones only and misses some. The table records about 250,000 clones, 65% to 85% of them present only once. The sample consisted of PBMCs. The receptors come from a female donor in good health and CMV-seronegative. The CDR3 runs from the conserved cysteine through the conserved F or W. Each record gives: D gene, V gene, clone size, J gene, CDR3 DNA, CDR3 protein. A D gene is named only where the DNA matches it firmly. Clone size is shown for a subset of rows, as once, few, many or a class of expanded clone.

TRBD1	TRBV7-6	once	TRBJ2-7	TGTGCCAGCAGCTCCTCGACGGACAGGAGCTACGAGCAGTACTTC	CASSSSTDRSYEQYF
.	TRBV5-4	few	TRBJ2-6	TGTGCCAGCAGTACCGGGGGTAGGACCGGGGCCAACGTCCTGACTTTC	CASSTGGRTGANVLTF
.	TRBV28	.	TRBJ1-4	TGTGCCAGCAGTTTGAGCCTCAGGGAAAAACTGTTTTTT	CASSLSLREKLFF
.	TRBV5-4	.	TRBJ1-2	TGTGCCAGCAGCGTGACAGGAGCAGGGCTCCTTAATGGCTACACCTTC	CASSVTGAGLLNGYTF
TRBD1	TRBV7-9	.	TRBJ2-7	TGTGCCAGCAGCCCGGGACAGGGTTCTTGGTACGAGCAGTACTTC	CASSPGQGSWYEQYF
.	TRBV2	few	TRBJ1-5	TGTGCCAGCAGTGCCATCGGCCGGGGAGGAGGTCAGCCCCAGCATTTT	CASSAIGRGGGQPQHF
.	TRBV7-2	.	TRBJ1-5	TGTGCCAGCAGTCTCGTATTCGGGAGCAATCAGCCCCAGCATTTT	CASSLVFGSNQPQHF
TRBD1	TRBV19	.	TRBJ1-6	TGTGCCAGTAGCAACCTCGAGACAGGGGGTATATCACCCCTCCACTTT	CASSNLETGGISPLHF
TRBD1	TRBV7-2	.	TRBJ1-4	TGTGCCAGCAGCCCGGACAGGGGGCGGAATGAAAAACTGTTTTTT	CASSPDRGRNEKLFF
.	TRBV7-8	.	TRBJ2-1	TGTGCCAGCAGCTTAAACCCCGGGACACCCCCGGTCAATGAGCAGTTCTTC	CASSLNPGTPPVNEQFF
TRBD1	TRBV5-1	once	TRBJ2-7	TGCGCCAGCAGCCCCAGATACGGACAGGACAGGTACGAGCAGTACTTC	CASSPRYGQDRYEQYF
TRBD1	TRBV28	once	TRBJ2-1	TGTGCCAGCAGTCTCGGACAGGCATCTATCCCTTACAATGAGCAGTTCTTC	CASSLGQASIPYNEQFF
TRBD2	TRBV2	.	TRBJ2-1	TGTGCCAGTCAGAGGCGGGAAGGGAGGGATGAGCAGTTCTTC	CASQRREGRDEQFF
.	TRBV10-1	few	TRBJ2-1	TGCGCCAGCTCTGTCGGGAGGACAGTCCTTTACAATGAGCAGTTCTTC	CASSVGRTVLYNEQFF
.	TRBV7-8	once	TRBJ1-2	TGTGCCAGCAGCTTGAGGGTGGACCCTTATGGCTACACCTTC	CASSLRVDPYGYTF
.	TRBV5-1	.	TRBJ2-6	TGCGCCAGCAGCTTGGGTGTAGGGGGAACTGGGGCCAACGTCCTGACTTTC	CASSLGVGGTGANVLTF
TRBD1	TRBV19	.	TRBJ1-4	TGTGCCACTGCGGACAGGGGGCTTGGTAATGAAAAACTGTTTTTT	CATADRGLGNEKLFF
.	TRBV4-1	.	TRBJ1-5	TGCGCCAGCAGCCAAGGAGGACAGATCAATCAGCCCCAGCATTTT	CASSQGGQINQPQHF
.	TRBV19	.	TRBJ2-7	TGTGCCAGTAGCGGGACTGCTCACGAGCAGTACTTC	CASSGTAHEQYF
TRBD2	TRBV19	.	TRBJ2-7	TGTGCCAGTAGTTGGGCGGGAGGGCCTATCTACGAGCAGTACTTC	CASSWAGGPIYEQYF
.	TRBV9	.	TRBJ2-3	TGTGCCAGCAGCGTAGGTCGAGGCACAGATACGCAGTATTTT	CASSVGRGTDTQYF
.	TRBV2	.	TRBJ1-2	TGTGCCAGCAGTTCGGAACAGACGTATGGCTACACCTTC	CASSSEQTYGYTF
TRBD1	TRBV5-5	.	TRBJ2-7	TGTGCCAGCAGCAGTCTTACCGGGACAGGGAGATACGAGCAGTACTTC	CASSSLTGTGRYEQYF
.	TRBV7-8	.	TRBJ2-5	TGTGCCAGCAGCCTTCAAGAGACCCAGTACTTC	CASSLQETQYF
.	TRBV19	.	TRBJ1-2	TGTGCCAGTAGTATTTTAATCGGTGACTATGGCTACACCTTC	CASSILIGDYGYTF
.	TRBV6-5	.	TRBJ2-1	TGTGCCAGCAGTTACTCGCTCACTACCAATGAGCAGTTCTTC	CASSYSLTTNEQFF
TRBD2	TRBV4-1	.	TRBJ2-1	TGCGCCAGCAGCCAAAACCAATACGGGACTAGCGGATCCTACAATGAGCAGTTCTTC	CASSQNQYGTSGSYNEQFF
.	TRBV28	.	TRBJ2-2	TGTGCCAGCAGATTATCCGGGAATACCGGGGAGCTGTTTTTT	CASRLSGNTGELFF
TRBD1	TRBV5-1	.	TRBJ2-7	TGCGCCAGCAGCTGGACCGGGACAGGGACCTACGAGCAGTACTTC	CASSWTGTGTYEQYF
TRBD2	TRBV7-9	.	TRBJ2-7	TGTGCCAGCAGCCGGGCCATAGCGGGAGTTCACGGGTACGAGCAGTACTTC	CASSRAIAGVHGYEQYF
.	TRBV19	.	TRBJ2-3	TGTGCCAGTAGTATAAGCCTGTGGCGGGATACGCAGTATTTT	CASSISLWRDTQYF
.	TRBV5-1	.	TRBJ1-5	TGCGCCAGCAGCCCCGGCGGGGGGGGTGAGCCCCAGCATTTT	CASSPGGGGEPQHF
TRBD1	TRBV10-3	.	TRBJ2-3	TGTGCCATCAGTGAGTCCATTCTCCAGGGGGCCAGCACAGATACGCAGTATTTT	CAISESILQGASTDTQYF
TRBD2	TRBV30	.	TRBJ2-1	TGTGCCTGGAATCATCTAGCGGGAGACCTCTACAATGAGCAGTTCTTC	CAWNHLAGDLYNEQFF
.	TRBV4-1	.	TRBJ1-2	TGCGCCAGCAGCCAAGCGACTGATTATGGCTACACCTTC	CASSQATDYGYTF
.	TRBV11-2	.	TRBJ2-7	TGTGCCAGCATGGGTAAGACTACCTACGAGCAGTACTTC	CASMGKTTYEQYF
TRBD1	TRBV28	.	TRBJ2-1	TGTGCCAGCAGTACAGCCGGGACAGGCAACAATGAGCAGTTCTTC	CASSTAGTGNNEQFF
.	TRBV12-5	.	TRBJ1-6	TGTGCTAGTCACAGGGATAATTCACCCCTCCACTTT	CASHRDNSPLHF
.	TRBV4-2	.	TRBJ2-1	TGTGCCAGCAGAAACAGCGGAGCCGACTACAATGAGCAGTTCTTC	CASRNSGADYNEQFF